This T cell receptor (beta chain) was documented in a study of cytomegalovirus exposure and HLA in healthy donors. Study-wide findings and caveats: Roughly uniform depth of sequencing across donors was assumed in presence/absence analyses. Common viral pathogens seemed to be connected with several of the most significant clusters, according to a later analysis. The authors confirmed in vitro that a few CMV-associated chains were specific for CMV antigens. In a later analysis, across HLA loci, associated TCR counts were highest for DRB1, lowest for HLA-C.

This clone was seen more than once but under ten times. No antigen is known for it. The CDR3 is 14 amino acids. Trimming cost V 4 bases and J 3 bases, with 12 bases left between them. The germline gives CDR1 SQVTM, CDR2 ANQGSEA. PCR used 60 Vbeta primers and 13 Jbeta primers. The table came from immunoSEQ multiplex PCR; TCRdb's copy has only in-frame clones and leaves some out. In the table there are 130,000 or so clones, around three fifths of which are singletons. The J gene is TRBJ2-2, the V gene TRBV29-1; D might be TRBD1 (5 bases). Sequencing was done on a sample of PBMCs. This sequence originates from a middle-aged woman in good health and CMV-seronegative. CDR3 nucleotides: TGCAGCGTTGCAATCCAGGGCTACACCGGGGAGCTGTTTTTT. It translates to CSVAIQGYTGELFF.